This T cell receptor beta chain was recovered during a study of blood T cell repertoires in COVID-19. Study details: Specimens from acute and convalescent COVID-19 originated in the United States, Italy and Spain. Sample material is recorded as cDNA or gDNA derived from T cells, B-cell-depleted T cells, or PBMCs.

Authors' data handling: Estimation of nucleated cell counts relied on the amplification of reference gene primers. The method was immunoSEQ multiplex PCR; TCRdb's version includes in-frame clones alone and lacks a portion of them. V and J calls and clone size are copied from that table; D and trimming were computed from the DNA. The sample comprises approximately 270,000 clones, around nine tenths of which are singletons, and around 9% rests with the top ten. With V trimmed by 4 bases and J by 3 bases, 15 bases remained unmatched. The CDR3 has 18 residues. From germline, CDR1 is SQVTM and CDR2 ANQGSEA. This clone was counted a few times.

Sample: peripheral blood. The chain links TRBV29-1 to TRBJ1-2; 12 nucleotides line up with TRBD1. This TCR was sampled from a man aged 35-49 years with active or convalescent COVID-19. The CDR3 spells CSVVGTGTGGFFDYGYTF. CDR3 coding DNA: TGCAGCGTTGTGGGGACCGGGACAGGGGGCTTTTTTGACTATGGCTACACCTTC.